The TCR beta chain under discussion was sequenced for a study of blood T cell repertoires in COVID-19. As for the study in general: The origin of the acute and convalescent COVID-19 samples was the United States, Italy and Spain.

Only in-frame clones appear in the TCRdb table, and some are missing; sequencing was by immunoSEQ multiplex PCR. The top ten clones hold approximately 4% of a sample with about 270,000 clones, approximately 90% of them seen once. The CDR3 has 13 residues. The V gene end was trimmed by 3 bases and the J gene end by 7 bases; junction bases not matched to a gene: 2. The germline gives CDR1 SEHNR, CDR2 FQNEAQ (reference sequence). What was sequenced was PBMCs or T cells enriched from blood (not recorded which). This chain links TRBV7-9 with TRBJ1-2; 10 bases are a match to TRBD1. This clonotype originated in a woman aged 25 to 39 with acute COVID-19. CDR3 residues: CASSLGQGIGYTF. The CDR3 coding sequence is TGTGCCAGCAGCTTGGGACAGGGGATTGGCTACACCTTC. The complete variable domain, with remaining parts taken from reference TRBV7-9 and TRBJ1-2, reads DTGVSQNPRHKITKRGQNVTFRCDPISEHNRLYWYRQTLGQGPEFLTYFQNEAQLEKSRLLSDRFSAERPKGSFSTLEIQRTEQGDSAMYLCASSLGQGIGYTFGSGTRLTVV.